These T cell receptor beta chains were read from a single sample in a study of HIV-infected patients and healthy controls. TCRdb itself ran the 5' RACE reads through MiXCR, one entry per CDR3 protein. Of 5,500 to 7,500 distinct CDR3 sequences listed, under 11% are singletons. The source was blood, collected during antiretroviral therapy. The source of these receptors is an adult with HIV infection. CDR3s include the opening cysteine and the closing phenylalanine or tryptophan. The D gene is left open where the match is weak. Size is omitted from some rows. Given values are once, few, many or a class for expanded clones.

v_gene: TRBV6-2/TRBV6-3; d_gene: .; j_gene: TRBJ1-5; abundance: .; CDR3aa: CASSYYGRNQPQHF; CDR3nt: TGTGCCAGCAGTTACTACGGGAGGAATCAGCCCCAGCATTTT
v_gene: TRBV20-1; d_gene: .; j_gene: TRBJ1-5; abundance: many; CDR3aa: CSANPAGRQPQHF; CDR3nt: TGCAGTGCTAATCCGGCAGGGAGGCAGCCCCAGCATTTT
v_gene: TRBV7-2; d_gene: .; j_gene: TRBJ2-2; abundance: medium-sized; CDR3aa: CASSPRTPSGPGELFF; CDR3nt: TGTGCCAGCAGCCCCCGGACACCTTCTGGGCCCGGGGAGCTGTTTTTT
v_gene: TRBV18; d_gene: TRBD2; j_gene: TRBJ2-2; abundance: .; CDR3aa: CASSPRPAGGLSTGELFF; CDR3nt: TGTGCCAGCTCACCACGCCCAGCGGGGGGACTTAGCACCGGGGAGCTGTTTTTT
v_gene: TRBV6-5; d_gene: .; j_gene: TRBJ1-1; abundance: many; CDR3aa: CASSRDGGNTEAFF; CDR3nt: TGTGCCAGCAGCAGGGACGGCGGGAACACTGAAGCTTTCTTT
v_gene: TRBV12-3/TRBV12-4; d_gene: .; j_gene: TRBJ2-3; abundance: medium-sized; CDR3aa: CASCTDGGTDTQYF; CDR3nt: TGTGCCAGCTGTACCGACGGGGGTACAGATACGCAGTATTTT
v_gene: TRBV18; d_gene: TRBD1; j_gene: TRBJ2-1; abundance: medium-sized; CDR3aa: CASSPTGATSNNEQFF; CDR3nt: TGTGCCAGCTCACCAACAGGGGCCACAAGTAACAATGAGCAGTTCTTC
v_gene: TRBV6-5; d_gene: TRBD2; j_gene: TRBJ2-5; abundance: medium-sized; CDR3aa: CAKSSGGVHRMETQYF; CDR3nt: TGTGCCAAAAGTAGCGGGGGAGTCCACCGGATGGAGACCCAGTACTTC
v_gene: TRBV6-5; d_gene: .; j_gene: TRBJ1-5; abundance: many; CDR3aa: CASSFQHSNQPQHF; CDR3nt: TGTGCCAGCAGTTTCCAACATAGCAATCAGCCCCAGCATTTT
v_gene: TRBV29-1; d_gene: .; j_gene: TRBJ2-2; abundance: .; CDR3aa: CSARGAANTGELFF; CDR3nt: TGCAGCGCTCGGGGGGCAGCGAACACCGGGGAGCTGTTTTTT
v_gene: TRBV3-1; d_gene: .; j_gene: TRBJ2-7; abundance: .; CDR3aa: CASSPDRRTTFSYEQYF; CDR3nt: TGTGCCAGCAGCCCCGACAGAAGAACCACCTTTTCCTACGAGCAGTACTTC
v_gene: TRBV27; d_gene: .; j_gene: TRBJ1-5; abundance: .; CDR3aa: CASTGKPDQPQHF; CDR3nt: TGTGCCAGCACAGGGAAACCGGATCAGCCCCAGCATTTT
v_gene: TRBV19; d_gene: .; j_gene: TRBJ2-3; abundance: medium-sized; CDR3aa: CASTPGGYSTDTQYF; CDR3nt: TGTGCCAGTACCCCAGGGGGGTATAGCACAGATACGCAGTATTTT
v_gene: TRBV12-3/TRBV12-4; d_gene: TRBD1; j_gene: TRBJ1-2; abundance: medium-sized; CDR3aa: CASVGQKYGYTF; CDR3nt: TGTGCCAGCGTGGGACAGAAATATGGCTACACCTTC
v_gene: TRBV19; d_gene: .; j_gene: TRBJ2-2; abundance: medium-sized; CDR3aa: CASSISPPNTGELFF; CDR3nt: TGTGCCAGTAGTATAAGTCCTCCGAACACCGGGGAGCTGTTTTTT
v_gene: TRBV29-1; d_gene: .; j_gene: TRBJ1-2; abundance: many; CDR3aa: CSVEIFQTGYGYTF; CDR3nt: TGCAGCGTTGAGATTTTTCAGACAGGCTATGGCTACACCTTC
v_gene: TRBV7-2; d_gene: .; j_gene: TRBJ2-5; abundance: medium-sized; CDR3aa: CASSLRRNWETQYF; CDR3nt: TGTGCCAGCAGCTTACGGAGGAACTGGGAGACCCAGTACTTC
v_gene: TRBV20-1; d_gene: .; j_gene: TRBJ2-7; abundance: many; CDR3aa: CSARGPKTYEQYF; CDR3nt: TGCAGTGCTAGAGGTCCAAAAACCTACGAGCAGTACTTC
v_gene: TRBV28; d_gene: TRBD2; j_gene: TRBJ2-7; abundance: many; CDR3aa: CASIPGLAGKEQYF; CDR3nt: TGTGCCAGCATCCCCGGACTAGCGGGGAAAGAGCAGTACTTC
v_gene: TRBV12-3/TRBV12-4; d_gene: TRBD2; j_gene: TRBJ2-1; abundance: medium-sized; CDR3aa: CASSPGLAGRHNEQFF; CDR3nt: TGTGCCAGCAGTCCGGGACTAGCGGGGCGCCACAATGAGCAGTTCTTC
v_gene: TRBV6-2/TRBV6-3; d_gene: .; j_gene: TRBJ1-1; abundance: medium-sized; CDR3aa: CASIGVRDTEAFF; CDR3nt: TGTGCCAGCATAGGAGTGAGGGACACTGAAGCTTTCTTT
v_gene: TRBV3-1; d_gene: TRBD2; j_gene: TRBJ2-3; abundance: medium-sized; CDR3aa: CAARDYSTDTQYF; CDR3nt: TGTGCCGCCCGGGACTACAGCACAGATACGCAGTATTTT
v_gene: TRBV5-6; d_gene: TRBD1; j_gene: TRBJ1-6; abundance: medium-sized; CDR3aa: CASSPVDRDNSPLHF; CDR3nt: TGTGCCAGCAGCCCGGTGGACAGGGATAATTCACCCCTCCACTTT
v_gene: TRBV2; d_gene: .; j_gene: TRBJ1-1; abundance: medium-sized; CDR3aa: CASRDLGTGTEAFF; CDR3nt: TGTGCCAGCAGGGACCTAGGAACGGGCACTGAAGCTTTCTTT
v_gene: TRBV20-1; d_gene: .; j_gene: TRBJ2-5; abundance: .; CDR3aa: CSVPQGWKETQYF; CDR3nt: TGCAGTGTTCCGCAGGGGTGGAAGGAGACCCAGTACTTC
v_gene: TRBV9; d_gene: TRBD2; j_gene: TRBJ2-5; abundance: many; CDR3aa: CASSVGVAGGLNLRETQYF; CDR3nt: TGTGCCAGCAGCGTAGGGGTAGCGGGGGGCCTGAACCTCCGGGAGACCCAGTACTTC